These T cell receptor beta chains were read from a single sample in a study of cytomegalovirus exposure and HLA in healthy donors. TCRdb's copy holds only in-frame clones and misses some; the assay was immunoSEQ multiplex PCR. The data contain roughly 180,000 clones, roughly 81% of them singletons. The sample comprised PBMCs. The receptors shown here come from a girl aged 10 to 17 in good health and CMV-seropositive. Both conserved end residues are part of each CDR3. D genes are given only for firm matches.

TRBV7-2	TRBJ1-5	TRBD1	CASSLGTGEQPQHF
TRBV15	TRBJ1-4	NA	CATSSKTEGREEKLFF
TRBV5-6	TRBJ1-5	NA	CASILRGGKGPQHF
TRBV5-1	TRBJ1-1	NA	CASSRGQSLNTEAFF
TRBV9	TRBJ2-2	NA	CASSVVSGLYTGELFF
TRBV10-3	TRBJ1-2	NA	CAISESRTDYGYTF
TRBV11-1	TRBJ1-1	TRBD1	CASSFDRVVTEAFF
TRBV5-6	TRBJ2-1	TRBD1	CASSLYRGPSYNEQFF
TRBV14	TRBJ1-2	NA	CASSQFPGRGYTF
TRBV7-6	TRBJ1-6	NA	CASSSRDTDNSPLHF
TRBV5-6	TRBJ1-6	NA	CASSLGGLSYNSPLHF
TRBV5-6	TRBJ2-2	NA	CASSSGISKVSGELFF
TRBV5-1	TRBJ2-3	TRBD2	CASSLGSGGDTQYF
TRBV14	TRBJ1-1	NA	CASSQGVNTEAFF
TRBV14	TRBJ2-1	NA	CASSRTGNEQFF
TRBV9	TRBJ2-7	NA	CASSNHPGVPTYEQYF
TRBV7-7	TRBJ2-7	NA	CASSRGSDYEQYF
TRBV25-1	TRBJ2-1	TRBD1	CASRHRDRGFGEQFF
TRBV12-5	TRBJ1-2	NA	CASGLRGGYTF
TRBV19	TRBJ2-7	TRBD1	CASSFRDRGYEQYF
TRBV18	TRBJ1-2	TRBD1	CASSPRNPQGAEGYTF
TRBV29-1	TRBJ2-7	NA	CSVEGGTYEQYF
TRBV18	TRBJ1-1	TRBD1	CASSTTGGAAEAFF
TRBV15	TRBJ1-2	TRBD1	CATSRDRGYYGYTF
TRBV28	TRBJ2-2	NA	CASYRQFQNTGELFF
TRBV5-1	TRBJ1-2	TRBD1	CASSLRTGLGYGYTF
TRBV10-3	TRBJ1-3	TRBD1	CATGQGWTISGNTIYF
TRBV9	TRBJ2-1	NA	CASTAGSSYNEQFF
TRBV7-2	TRBJ2-7	NA	CASSFLSYEQYF
TRBV30	TRBJ1-3	NA	CAWSRGVSNTIYF
TRBV27	TRBJ2-7	TRBD2	CASSRVAGDPSYEQYF
TRBV2	NA	TRBD2	CASSDPGLAGYEQYF
TRBV9	TRBJ2-3	TRBD2	CASSPQTSGGDRRQYF
TRBV28	TRBJ2-5	NA	CASSLLVYQETQYF
TRBV19	TRBJ1-1	TRBD1	CASSSRDRAQNTEAFF
TRBV2	TRBJ2-4	TRBD2	CASVLLRQGRGGENIQYF
TRBV18	TRBJ2-7	TRBD1	CASSLRQGVVEQYF
TRBV2	TRBJ1-1	NA	CASRAQTGSNTEAFF
TRBV2	TRBJ2-1	TRBD1	CASSVPGQGWNEQFF
TRBV9	TRBJ1-1	NA	CASSVGPPTEAFF
TRBV23-1	TRBJ1-5	TRBD1	CASSPLNGTGNQPQHF
TRBV7-3	TRBJ1-3	NA	CASSLYPSDTAGNTIYF
TRBV7-6	TRBJ2-3	TRBD2	CASTQMPRGGSTDTQYF